The clone carrying this T cell receptor beta chain has only one observation. This table comes from immunoSEQ multiplex PCR, and its TCRdb copy is limited to in-frame clones, with some not included. The table lists over 35,000 clones, 70% to 90% of them singletons. This sample stems from a study of OX40 agonist ivuxolimab in advanced cancers. The V gene lost 7 bases and the J gene lost 4 bases, with 11 bases spanning the gap. Germline CDR1 reads ENHRY; CDR2 reads SYGVKD. The CDR3 has 14 residues. The receptor was isolated from an adult with an advanced solid tumor such as melanoma, head and neck, liver or kidney cancer. V is TRBV10-3 and J is TRBJ2-6; D not resolved. The source was CD4+ or CD8+ T cells sorted from blood, collected in a trial of the OX40 agonist ivuxolimab. CDR3 sequence reads: CAITTTIGANVLTF. CDR3 sequence (DNA): TGTGCCATCACCACAACAATCGGGGCCAACGTCCTGACTTTC.